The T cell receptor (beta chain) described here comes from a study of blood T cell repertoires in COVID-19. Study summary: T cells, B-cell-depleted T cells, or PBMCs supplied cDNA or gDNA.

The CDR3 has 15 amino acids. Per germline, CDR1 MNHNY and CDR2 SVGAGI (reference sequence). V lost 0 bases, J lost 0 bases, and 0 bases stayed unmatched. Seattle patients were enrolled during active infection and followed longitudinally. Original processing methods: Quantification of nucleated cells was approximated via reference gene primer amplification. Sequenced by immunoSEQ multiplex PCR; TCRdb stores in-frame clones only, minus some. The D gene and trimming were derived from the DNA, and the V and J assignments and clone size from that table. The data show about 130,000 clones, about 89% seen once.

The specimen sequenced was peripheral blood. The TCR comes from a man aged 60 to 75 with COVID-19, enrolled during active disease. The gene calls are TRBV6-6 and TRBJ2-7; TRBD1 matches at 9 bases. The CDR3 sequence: CASSYSGQGSYEQYF. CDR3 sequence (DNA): TGTGCCAGCAGTTACTCGGGACAGGGCTCCTACGAGCAGTACTTC.